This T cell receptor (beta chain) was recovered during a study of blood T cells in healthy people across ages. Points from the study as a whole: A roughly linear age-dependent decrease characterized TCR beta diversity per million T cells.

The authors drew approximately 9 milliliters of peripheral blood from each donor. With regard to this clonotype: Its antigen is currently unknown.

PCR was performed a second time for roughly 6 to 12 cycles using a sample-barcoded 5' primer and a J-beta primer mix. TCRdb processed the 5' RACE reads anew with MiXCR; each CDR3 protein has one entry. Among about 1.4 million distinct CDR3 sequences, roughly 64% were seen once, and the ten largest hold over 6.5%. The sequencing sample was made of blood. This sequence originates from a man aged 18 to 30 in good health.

CDR3 sequence reads: CASRQGWEQFF. The CDR3 DNA reads TGCGCCAGCAGGCAGGGGTGGGAGCAGTTCTTC. The chain joins TRBV4-1 to TRBJ2-1; TRBD1 is a possible D gene (6 bases). Trimming stripped 6 bases from V and 10 bases from J, with 10 bases between. CDR3 size: 11 residues. The germline gives CDR1 MGHRA, CDR2 YSYEKL.